The entry below gives a single TCR beta chain sequence along with its context. Its specific antigen is unknown. No base qualities exist here, and no much larger clone lies one base off it. For sequencing of the TCRbeta CDR3 region, genomic DNA was extracted from the sorted cells. The immunoSEQ Assay was used for sequencing of TCRbeta CDR3 regions. The clones in this table, taken by TCRdb from immuneACCESS, are in-frame only. Not every clone is retained; where verified, under half of the shortfall comes from an unresolved V gene, and the cause of the rest is unknown. Within this sample are roughly 5,100 clones, with 66% of them counted one time only. The ten largest clones add up to about 70% of the sample. Patients with a history of autoimmune disease or receiving systemic immunosuppression were excluded from the trial. Peripheral blood for TCR sequencing was drawn from every dose cohort at baseline, at cycle 4 day 1 and at cycle 7 day 1. The samples were drawn from a first-in-human, open-label, multicenter phase I dose-escalation trial of ivuxolimab. The trial enrolled adults with locally advanced or metastatic head and neck squamous cell, hepatocellular, melanoma or renal cell carcinoma. Before TCR sequencing, CD4+ and CD8+ T cells were separately sorted from peripheral blood.

The data belong to a study of OX40 agonist ivuxolimab in advanced cancers. Looking at the study overall: The costimulatory receptor OX40 (CD134) was targeted by ivuxolimab, a fully human IgG2 agonistic monoclonal antibody. Intravenous ivuxolimab was administered to patients every 2 weeks at six dose levels: 0.01, 0.1, 0.3, 1.5, 3 and 10 mg/kg. Among the 52 dose-escalation patients, around 20 had hepatocellular carcinoma, about 15 melanoma, 9 renal cell carcinoma and 9 head and neck cancer. The paper describes the monotherapy dose-escalation part (N ≈ 52 patients) of the phase I trial of ivuxolimab. Three dose-escalation patients achieved partial responses, one with hepatocellular carcinoma and two with cutaneous melanoma. Prior anti-PD-1, anti-PD-L1 or anti-CTLA-4 therapy was permitted, and 40% of dose-escalation patients had received checkpoint inhibitors. In the dose-escalation cohort, approximately 83% of patients were male, and the mean age was 60 years with a range of roughly 20 to 85. The point of sequencing TCRbeta in the periphery was to test whether ivuxolimab changed TCR sequence diversity and drove clonal T-cell expansion.

The germline V gene specifies SGDLS as CDR1 and YYNGEE as CDR2. V is cut by 2 bases and J by 6 bases, and the space between the germline ends is 14 bases. The CDR3 starts with the cysteine, ends with the phenylalanine, and has 15 residues. Of the read, only the CDR3 DNA is kept; its 45 bases are in frame from base 1. What the work shows at the level of the full study, not this receptor alone: Clonal expansion of both CD4+ and CD8+ blood T cells was observed from baseline to week 6 at doses 0.1 to 3.0 mg/kg. Low levels of normalized T-cell clonal expansion were also seen in some patients who did not respond. After ivuxolimab, expanded clones were on average more numerous among CD8+ T cells than among CD4+ T cells. Partial responders in the 0.1-3.0 mg/kg groups had among the lowest normalized peripheral clonal expansion, especially among CD8+ T cells. Which antigens the clonally expanded peripheral T cells were specific for was not determined.

The sequence came from an adult with an advanced solid tumor such as melanoma, head and neck, liver or kidney cancer. The chain uses TRBV9 and TRBJ1-4; tentative D gene TRBD1, with 5 bases matching. The specimen comprised CD4+ or CD8+ T cells sorted from blood, sampled in a trial of the OX40 agonist ivuxolimab. DNA sequence: TGTGCCAGCAGCGTGGGGGTCGCCCTCGATGAAAAACTGTTTTTT. It translates as CASSVGVALDEKLFF.